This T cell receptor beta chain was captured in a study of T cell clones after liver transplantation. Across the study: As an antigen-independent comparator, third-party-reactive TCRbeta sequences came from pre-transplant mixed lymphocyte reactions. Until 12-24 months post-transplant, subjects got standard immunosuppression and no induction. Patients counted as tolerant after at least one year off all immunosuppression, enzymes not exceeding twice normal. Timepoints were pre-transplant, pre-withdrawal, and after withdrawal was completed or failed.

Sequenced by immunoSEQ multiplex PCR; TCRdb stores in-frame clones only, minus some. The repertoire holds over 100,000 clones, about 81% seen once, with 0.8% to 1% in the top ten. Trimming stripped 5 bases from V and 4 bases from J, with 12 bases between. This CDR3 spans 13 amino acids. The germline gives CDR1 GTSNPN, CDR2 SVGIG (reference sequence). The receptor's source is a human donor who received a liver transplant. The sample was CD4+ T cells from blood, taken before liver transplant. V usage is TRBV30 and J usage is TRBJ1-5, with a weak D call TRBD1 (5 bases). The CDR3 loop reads CAWAVQENQPQHF. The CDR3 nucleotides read TGTGCCTGGGCTGTACAGGAGAATCAGCCCCAGCATTTT.